The rows below give T cell receptor beta chains drawn from one sample of a study of beta chain features in type 1 diabetes. The assay was immunoSEQ multiplex PCR, and TCRdb's table has in-frame clones only and misses some. Of hundreds of thousands of clones listed, over 12% were seen once; the top ten hold approximately 0.039%. The sample consisted of naive CD4+ T cells from blood. These receptors originate from a man younger than 35 with type 1 diabetes. Each CDR3 is given with its conserved first and last residue. Each record gives: clone size, J gene, CDR3 length, D gene, V gene, CDR3 protein, CDR3 DNA. The D gene is left open where the match is weak. Clone size is given for some rows only: seen once, a few or many times, or a class if the clone is expanded.

- | TRBJ2-1 | 15 | TRBD2 | TRBV6-6 | CASSPGTRGLNEQFF | TGTGCCAGCAGTCCCGGGACTAGGGGACTCAATGAGCAGTTCTTC
- | TRBJ1-5 | 13 | - | TRBV18 | CASSRTVNQPQHF | TGTGCCAGCTCAAGGACAGTCAATCAGCCCCAGCATTTT
- | TRBJ1-1 | 13 | - | TRBV18 | CASSQQENTEAFF | TGTGCCAGCTCACAACAGGAGAACACTGAAGCTTTCTTT
- | TRBJ2-1 | 16 | TRBD2 | TRBV7-9 | CASSLRGAGGLNEQFF | TGTGCCAGCAGCTTAAGAGGAGCGGGAGGTCTCAATGAGCAGTTCTTC
- | TRBJ2-1 | 14 | - | TRBV5-1 | CASSPFSSYNEQFF | TGCGCCAGCAGCCCGTTTTCGTCCTACAATGAGCAGTTCTTC
- | TRBJ2-7 | 14 | - | TRBV6-5 | CASSYGVEGYEQYF | TGTGCCAGCAGTTACGGGGTGGAGGGTTACGAGCAGTACTTC
- | TRBJ1-5 | 13 | TRBD1 | TRBV29-1 | CSVGWDRYQPQHF | TGCAGCGTTGGTTGGGACAGGTATCAGCCCCAGCATTTT
few | TRBJ2-1 | 15 | TRBD1 | TRBV14 | CASSGQQGQANEQFF | TGTGCCAGCAGCGGGCAACAGGGGCAGGCAAATGAGCAGTTCTTC
- | TRBJ2-2 | 11 | - | TRBV29-1 | CSVEGPGELFF | TGCAGCGTTGAGGGCCCCGGGGAGCTGTTTTTT
- | TRBJ2-1 | 14 | - | TRBV28 | CASSLGTALNEQFF | TGTGCCAGCAGTTTAGGGACGGCCTTGAATGAGCAGTTCTTC
- | TRBJ2-7 | 15 | TRBD1 | TRBV5-1 | CASSLARQGAREQYF | TGCGCCAGCAGCTTGGCCCGACAGGGGGCGAGGGAGCAGTACTTC
- | TRBJ2-1 | 17 | - | TRBV5-1 | CASSLATRARDYNEQFF | TGCGCCAGCAGCTTGGCCACTCGAGCGCGGGATTACAATGAGCAGTTCTTC
- | TRBJ1-1 | 14 | - | TRBV6-5 | CASSAAGVNTEAFF | TGTGCCAGCAGCGCCGCTGGGGTTAACACTGAAGCTTTCTTT
few | TRBJ2-7 | 13 | TRBD1 | TRBV6-1 | CASSDDRVDEQYF | TGTGCCAGCAGTGACGACAGGGTAGACGAGCAGTACTTC
- | TRBJ2-7 | 13 | TRBD1 | TRBV5-1 | CASRRQGVYEQYF | TGCGCCAGCAGGAGACAGGGGGTCTACGAGCAGTACTTC
few | TRBJ2-1 | 13 | TRBD1 | TRBV6-1 | CASGQVSYNEQFF | TGTGCCAGCGGACAGGTCTCCTACAATGAGCAGTTCTTC
- | TRBJ2-1 | 17 | - | TRBV15 | CATSSGSGRSLSNEQFF | TGTGCCACCAGCAGTGGTTCAGGGAGGTCCCTTTCCAATGAGCAGTTCTTC
few | TRBJ2-7 | 15 | TRBD2 | TRBV7-3 | CASSIQRGLTYEQYF | TGTGCCAGCAGCATCCAGCGGGGGCTAACCTACGAGCAGTACTTC
- | TRBJ1-3 | 13 | - | TRBV6-5 | CASSYYSGNTIYF | TGTGCCAGCAGTTACTACTCTGGAAACACCATATATTTT
- | TRBJ1-2 | 14 | - | TRBV18 | CASSPSFVAYGYTF | TGTGCCAGCTCACCATCATTTGTGGCCTATGGCTACACCTTC
- | TRBJ2-5 | 15 | - | TRBV2 | CASSEEGGRAETQYF | TGTGCCAGCAGTGAAGAGGGGGGGCGAGCAGAGACCCAGTACTTC
few | TRBJ2-7 | 11 | - | TRBV30 | CAWGQAYEQYF | TGTGCCTGGGGACAAGCCTACGAGCAGTACTTC
few | TRBJ1-3 | 13 | - | TRBV30 | CAWSRVDGNTIYF | TGTGCCTGGAGCAGGGTGGATGGAAACACCATATATTTT
- | TRBJ2-3 | 13 | - | TRBV4-1 | CASSQDPRDTQYF | TGCGCCAGCAGCCAAGACCCGAGAGATACGCAGTATTTT
- | TRBJ2-6 | 17 | - | TRBV25-1 | CASSEGTGSSGANVLTF | TGTGCCAGCAGCGAGGGGACGGGAAGCTCTGGGGCCAACGTCCTGACTTTC
few | TRBJ2-1 | 16 | - | TRBV9 | CASSVSARGLYNEQFF | TGTGCCAGCAGCGTTAGTGCCCGGGGGCTTTACAATGAGCAGTTCTTC